This T cell receptor beta chain was captured by sequencing in a study of shared clonotypes between healthy human individuals. Worth noting for this clone: Different DNA sequences within this sample yield the same CDR3.

The method was immunoSEQ multiplex PCR; TCRdb's version includes in-frame clones alone and lacks a portion of them. This table holds about 2.1 million clones, about 94% found once. This CDR3 is 10 amino acids long. V lost 6 bases and J 4 bases, leaving 1 base between the germline ends. Germline V CDR1 and CDR2: MGHDK, SYGVNS. Only CD45RO-negative cells positively selected for CCR7 counted as naive CD8 cells, so terminally differentiated effector memory CD45RA+ cells were excluded. The gene calls are TRBV25-1 and TRBJ1-3, with D unclear. The sequencing input was naive CD8+ T cells from PBMCs. This sequence originates from a young man in good health. Some clones in this sample may be carry-over from other donors' samples. In DNA, the CDR3 is TGTGCCAGCAGCGGAAACACCATATATTTT. Its translation is CASSGNTIYF. The full variable domain, with the rest looked up from reference TRBV25-1 and TRBJ1-3, is EADIYQTPRYLVIGTGKKITLECSQTMGHDKMYWYQQDPGMELHLIHYSYGVNSTEKGDLSSESTVSRIRTEHFPLTLESARPSHTSQYLCASSGNTIYFGEGSWLTVV.